Listed below are T cell receptor beta chains from one sample, sequenced in a study of T cells in Graves' hyperthyroidism and ophthalmopathy. TCRdb re-called the multiplex PCR reads with MiXCR, one entry per CDR3 protein. The repertoire holds roughly 650,000 distinct CDR3 sequences, with around 16% as singletons. The sample taken for sequencing was blood. Receptor source: a woman aged 40 to 50 with Graves' ophthalmopathy. Both conserved end residues are part of each CDR3. A D gene is named only where the DNA matches it firmly. Clone size is given for some rows only: seen once, a few or many times, or a class if the clone is expanded.

TRBJ1-2	NA	TRBV6-2/TRBV6-3	NA	TGTGCCAGCATGGGCAGGGGACGCCAGTATGGCTACACCTTC	CASMGRGRQYGYTF
TRBJ2-7	NA	TRBV28	TRBD2	TGTGCCAGCAGTCCACCCGGGACTAGCGGGAGTTATACGCAGTACTTC	CASSPPGTSGSYTQYF
TRBJ2-7	NA	TRBV28	NA	TGTGCCAGCAGTTTGTTCCAGGGCCGGAACGAGCAGTACTTC	CASSLFQGRNEQYF
TRBJ2-3	few	TRBV6-5	NA	TGTGCCAGCAGTTCAAACAGGGATCTCACAGATACGCAGTATTTT	CASSSNRDLTDTQYF
TRBJ2-2	NA	TRBV4-1	NA	TGCGCCAGCAGCCAACGACAGGAGAGAACCGGGGAGCTGTTTTTT	CASSQRQERTGELFF
TRBJ1-1	many	TRBV18	NA	TGTGCCAGCTCACCCATCCAGGGCAGCATGGACACTGAAGCTTTCTTT	CASSPIQGSMDTEAFF
TRBJ1-6	NA	TRBV30	NA	TGTGCCTGCCCCTTGGGAGGGTGGAGTAATTCACCCCTCCACTTT	CACPLGGWSNSPLHF
TRBJ2-3	NA	TRBV5-1	TRBD2	TGCGCCAGCAGCCCCCCGGGACTAGCGGACTCTAGCACAGATACGCAGTATTTT	CASSPPGLADSSTDTQYF
TRBJ2-1	many	TRBV28	NA	TGTGCCAGCAGACTGGGGACTGCCTACAATGAGCAGTTCTTC	CASRLGTAYNEQFF
TRBJ2-7	few	TRBV27	TRBD1	TGTGCCAGCAGCTTACATGGGACAGGACCCTACGAGCAGTACTTC	CASSLHGTGPYEQYF
TRBJ2-1	NA	TRBV2	TRBD2	TGTGCCAGCAGCGCGGGACTAGGGCCCTACAATGAGCAGTTCTTC	CASSAGLGPYNEQFF
TRBJ2-3	many	TRBV5-1	NA	TGCGCCAGCAGCTTGTTGCCCTCATCAGCAGGGAACCGATTGCCAGATACGCAGTATTTT	CASSLLPSSAGNRLPDTQYF
TRBJ2-7	many	TRBV28	NA	TGTGCCAGCAGCGGAAATGCCTACGAGCAGTACTTC	CASSGNAYEQYF
TRBJ2-1	few	TRBV20-1	TRBD2	TGCAGTGCTAGGGTGCTAGCGGGGACTGAGCAGTTCTTC	CSARVLAGTEQFF
TRBJ1-5	NA	TRBV2	NA	TGTGCCAGCAGTGGGGAAGGTATTCAGCCCCAGCATTTT	CASSGEGIQPQHF
TRBJ1-6	once	TRBV5-1	NA	TGCGCCAGCAGCTCGACACTCCTGAATTCACCCCTCCACTTT	CASSSTLLNSPLHF